A selection of T cell receptor beta chains follows, all from one sample in a study of OX40 agonist ivuxolimab in advanced cancers. The assay was immunoSEQ multiplex PCR, and TCRdb's table has in-frame clones only and misses some. The sample includes fewer than 70,000 clones, approximately 87% seen only once; the top ten take 3% to 3.5%. Here the sequenced sample was CD4+ or CD8+ T cells sorted from blood, taken in a trial of the OX40 agonist ivuxolimab. The receptors derive from an adult with an advanced solid tumor such as melanoma, head and neck, liver or kidney cancer. Each CDR3 is given with its conserved first and last residue. A D gene is named only where the DNA matches it firmly. Size tells how often a clone was seen (once, few, many) or the class of an expanded clone, and some rows leave it out.

d_call clone_size j_call v_call cdr3_nt cdr3_aa
- - TRBJ2-2 TRBV10-3 TGTGCCACCGCTCGACAGGGAGGCACCGGGGAGCTGTTTTTT CATARQGGTGELFF
- - TRBJ2-5 TRBV10-3 TGTGCCATCAGTGAGGGGACCCCCGCCGAGACCCAGTACTTC CAISEGTPAETQYF
TRBD1 - TRBJ2-7 TRBV6-5 TGTGCCAGCAGTTACGACAGGGATACGGGCGAGCAGTACTTC CASSYDRDTGEQYF
- - TRBJ2-3 TRBV15 TGTGCCACCAGCAGAGATCGGCTAGCTGGCGAAGATACGCAGTATTTT CATSRDRLAGEDTQYF
- - TRBJ2-1 TRBV4-2 TGTGCCAGCAGCAGCCCAAGTGTCAATGAGCAGTTCTTC CASSSPSVNEQFF
TRBD2 - TRBJ2-7 TRBV7-2 TGTGCCAGCAGCGGGACTAGCGGCCCCTACGAGCAGTACTTC CASSGTSGPYEQYF
TRBD2 - TRBJ2-2 TRBV18 TGTGCCACCCAAAAAGCGGGGTTTCCAACCGGGGAGCTGTTTTTT CATQKAGFPTGELFF
- - TRBJ2-6 TRBV28 TGTGCCAGCAGTTCCATAGGGGGGCAGGGTTGGGCCAACGTCCTGACTTTC CASSSIGGQGWANVLTF
- few TRBJ1-2 TRBV5-1 TGCGCCAGCAGCTTCCGGGGTATGGGTAACTATGGCTACACCTTC CASSFRGMGNYGYTF
- - TRBJ2-6 TRBV2 TGTGCCAGCAGCGCCTTAGGATTCTCTGGGGCCAACGTCCTGACTTTC CASSALGFSGANVLTF
TRBD1 few TRBJ2-2 TRBV28 TGTGCCAGCCAATCACCGGGACAGGGGCGATTCGGGGAGCTGTTTTTT CASQSPGQGRFGELFF
- - TRBJ2-2 TRBV30 TGTGCCTGGAGTGTAGGGGGGGTCGTTGGGGAGCTGTTTTTT CAWSVGGVVGELFF
- once TRBJ2-7 TRBV28 TGTGCCAGTACTGGTCGGGGGGCCGTTAAGCAGTACTTC CASTGRGAVKQYF
- - TRBJ2-3 TRBV18 TGTGCCAGCTCACCACCGGCAGGGAGTGGAGCAGATACGCAGTATTTT CASSPPAGSGADTQYF
TRBD1 - TRBJ2-6 TRBV9 TGTGCCAGCAGCCCACGGACAGGGGCTGGGGCCAACGTCCTGACTTTC CASSPRTGAGANVLTF
- - TRBJ2-2 TRBV18 TGTGCCAGCTCTGGCAGTAACACCGGGGAGCTGTTTTTT CASSGSNTGELFF
TRBD2 - TRBJ2-2 TRBV19 TGTGCCAGTAGGAGTAGCGGGGGGATGCGGACCGGGGAGCTGTTTTTT CASRSSGGMRTGELFF
- few TRBJ2-1 TRBV18 TGTGCCAGCTCACTGGGGGAGTCTGAGCAGTTCTTC CASSLGESEQFF
- - TRBJ1-5 TRBV27 TGTGCCAGCAGTTGGGATTCAGTTCAGCCCCAGCATTTT CASSWDSVQPQHF
TRBD1 - TRBJ2-7 TRBV11-3 TGTGCCAGCAGCCCAGGGACAGGGAACGAGCAGTACTTC CASSPGTGNEQYF
- - TRBJ1-5 TRBV7-9 TGTGCCAGCAGCTCGTCTCGCCAGAGTAGCAATCAGCCCCAGCATTTT CASSSSRQSSNQPQHF
- - TRBJ1-1 TRBV7-3 TGTGCCAGCAGTTCACTCGACTCCAGCACTGAAGCTTTCTTT CASSSLDSSTEAFF
TRBD2 - TRBJ2-7 TRBV2 TGTGCCAGCGCCGGGGGGTATTCCTACGAGCAGTACTTC CASAGGYSYEQYF
- once TRBJ1-2 TRBV15 TGTGCCACCAGCAGAGATACCCAGGGCTACACCTTC CATSRDTQGYTF
- - TRBJ2-7 TRBV7-9 TGTGCCAGCAGCTTTCAGGGGACGTTCTCCTACGAGCAGTACTTC CASSFQGTFSYEQYF
TRBD1 - TRBJ2-1 TRBV9 TGTGCCAGCAGCCGACAGGGAACCTACAATGAGCAGTTCTTC CASSRQGTYNEQFF
- - TRBJ2-5 TRBV7-7 TGTGCTAGCAGTACGACTCACTCACAGACCCAGTACTTC CASSTTHSQTQYF
- - TRBJ1-2 TRBV28 TGTGCCAGCAGTTTACCGGACTATGGCTACACCTTC CASSLPDYGYTF
TRBD1 - TRBJ1-5 TRBV9 TGTGCCAGCAGCAGACAGGGGGCTAGCAATCAGCCCCAGCATTTT CASSRQGASNQPQHF
- - TRBJ2-4 TRBV23-1 TGCGCCAGCAGTCAGGAACAAGTAGCCAAAAACATTCAGTACTTC CASSQEQVAKNIQYF
- - TRBJ2-1 TRBV7-2 TGTGCCAGCAGCCCCCGGGGGCCCTCCTACAATGAGCAGTTCTTC CASSPRGPSYNEQFF
TRBD1 - TRBJ1-2 TRBV6-5 TGTGCCAGCAGTTACTCTAGGGACAGGACTCGCTATGGCTACACCTTC CASSYSRDRTRYGYTF
- few TRBJ1-6 TRBV19 TGTGCCAGTAGTACCGGGGGAAGGGATTCACCCCTCCACTTT CASSTGGRDSPLHF
- - TRBJ1-4 TRBV28 TGTGCCACCAACATCCCGGCAGAGGAAAAACTGTTTTTT CATNIPAEEKLFF
TRBD1 many TRBJ2-2 TRBV5-4 TGTGCCAGCAGCCGAAACAGGGGGAACACCGGGGAGCTGTTTTTT CASSRNRGNTGELFF
- - TRBJ1-2 TRBV7-3 TGTGCCAGCAGCTTGGGCCCCGACGTGGGGGACTATGGCTACACCTTC CASSLGPDVGDYGYTF
- - TRBJ2-7 TRBV6-1 TGTGCCAGCAGTGAATATTGGCCCGGGGTCCACTCCTACGAGCAGTACTTC CASSEYWPGVHSYEQYF
- - TRBJ2-1 TRBV9 TGTGCCAGCAGTATGGCCCGGGGGAGCTACAATGAGCAGTTCTTC CASSMARGSYNEQFF
- - TRBJ1-5 TRBV5-4 TGTGCCAGCAGCCCCGACAGCGGTCAGCCCCAGCATTTT CASSPDSGQPQHF
- - TRBJ2-5 TRBV5-4 TGTGCCAGCAGCCAGCTGGTAGGCCACCAAGAGACCCAGTACTTC CASSQLVGHQETQYF
- - TRBJ2-1 TRBV7-7 TGTGCTAGCAGCTTAGCGTCGTCAGGGACGTACAATGAGCAGTTCTTC CASSLASSGTYNEQFF
- - TRBJ1-6 TRBV7-6 TGTGCCAGCAGCCCGACCTACGATTCACCCCTCCACTTT CASSPTYDSPLHF
- few TRBJ2-7 TRBV5-6 TGTGCCAGCAGTTCAGGACCAAGGCAGTACTTC CASSSGPRQYF
- - TRBJ1-5 TRBV12-2 TGTGCAAGTCGCTTGATAGACGGACAGGGGGCCGGGGGCAATCAGCCCCAGCATTTT CASRLIDGQGAGGNQPQHF
- - TRBJ2-5 TRBV19 TGTGCCAGTAGTCCTCTGTATCAGAGGCAAGAGACCCAGTACTTC CASSPLYQRQETQYF
- - TRBJ1-4 TRBV7-6 TGTGCCAGCAGCCGGATGACAGGTGGCACGGCTAATGAAAAACTGTTTTTT CASSRMTGGTANEKLFF
- many TRBJ1-1 TRBV27 TGTGCCAGCAGAGGGGCGGGAACGGGTGGCGAAGCTTTCTTT CASRGAGTGGEAFF
TRBD1 - TRBJ2-1 TRBV9 TGTGCCAGCAGCGCCGGGACAGGGCTATACAATGAGCAGTTCTTC CASSAGTGLYNEQFF